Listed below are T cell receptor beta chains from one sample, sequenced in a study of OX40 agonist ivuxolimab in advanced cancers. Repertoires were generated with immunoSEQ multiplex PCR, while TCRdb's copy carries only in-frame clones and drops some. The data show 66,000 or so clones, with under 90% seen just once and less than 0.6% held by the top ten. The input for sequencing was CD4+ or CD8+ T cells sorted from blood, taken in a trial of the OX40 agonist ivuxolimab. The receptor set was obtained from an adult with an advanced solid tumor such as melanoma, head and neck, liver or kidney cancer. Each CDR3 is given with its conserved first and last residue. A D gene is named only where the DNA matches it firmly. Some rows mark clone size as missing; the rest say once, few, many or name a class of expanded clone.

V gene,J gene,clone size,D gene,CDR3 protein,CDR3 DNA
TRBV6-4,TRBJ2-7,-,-,CASSDAYRCRTASYEQYF,TGTGCCAGCAGTGACGCATACCGTTGCAGGACAGCCTCCTACGAGCAGTACTTC
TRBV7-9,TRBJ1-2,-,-,CASSLAGGGAIYGYTF,TGTGCCAGCAGCTTAGCGGGAGGGGGAGCTATCTATGGCTACACCTTC
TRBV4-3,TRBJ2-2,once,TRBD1,CASSQDLRDSNTGELFF,TGCGCCAGCAGCCAAGATCTCAGGGACAGCAACACCGGGGAGCTGTTTTTT
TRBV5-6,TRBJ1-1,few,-,CASSLGTSNTEAFF,TGTGCCAGCAGCTTGGGGACATCGAACACTGAAGCTTTCTTT
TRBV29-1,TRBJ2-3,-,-,CSVSRQGTDTQYF,TGCAGCGTTTCTCGACAGGGCACAGATACGCAGTATTTT
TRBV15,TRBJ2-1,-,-,CATSRDWNEQFF,TGTGCCACCAGCAGAGATTGGAATGAGCAGTTCTTC
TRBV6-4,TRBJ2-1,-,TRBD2,CATRLLAGVDNEQFF,TGTGCCACAAGACTTCTAGCGGGAGTTGATAATGAGCAGTTCTTC
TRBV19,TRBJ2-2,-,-,CASIGTGWTGELFF,TGTGCCAGTATAGGGACTGGTTGGACCGGGGAGCTGTTTTTT
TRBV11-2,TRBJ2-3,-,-,CASSPEGGDTQYF,TGTGCCAGCAGCCCCGAGGGGGGAGATACGCAGTATTTT
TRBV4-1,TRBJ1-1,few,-,CASSQAISRAPVTEAFF,TGCGCCAGCAGCCAAGCAATTTCCCGGGCCCCGGTGACTGAAGCTTTCTTT
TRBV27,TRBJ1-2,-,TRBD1,CASSPHGQGSNYGYTF,TGTGCCAGCAGTCCCCATGGACAGGGATCTAACTATGGCTACACCTTC
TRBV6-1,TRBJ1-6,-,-,CASSEKDSPLHF,TGTGCCAGCAGTGAAAAGGATTCACCCCTCCACTTT
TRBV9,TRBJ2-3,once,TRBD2,CASSATSGTSGTDTQYF,TGTGCCAGCAGCGCCACCTCCGGGACTAGCGGCACAGATACGCAGTATTTT
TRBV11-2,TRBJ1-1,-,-,CASSPSYDTSNTEAFF,TGTGCCAGCAGCCCCTCCTATGACACCTCGAACACTGAAGCTTTCTTT
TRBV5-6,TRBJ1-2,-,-,CASSFVSDYGYTF,TGTGCCAGCAGCTTTGTTTCGGACTATGGCTACACCTTC
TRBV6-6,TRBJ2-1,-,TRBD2,CASRGQSSGRNEQFF,TGTGCCAGCAGGGGCCAGTCTAGCGGGAGAAATGAGCAGTTCTTC
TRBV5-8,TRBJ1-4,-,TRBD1,CASSQPVDRGEKLFF,TGTGCCAGCAGCCAACCGGTGGACAGGGGTGAAAAACTGTTTTTT
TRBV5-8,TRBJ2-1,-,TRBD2,CASSSRGDYDNEQFF,TGTGCCAGCAGCTCCCGCGGGGACTATGACAATGAGCAGTTCTTC
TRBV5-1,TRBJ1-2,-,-,CASSLGTLDYGYTF,TGCGCCAGCAGCCTGGGGACTCTTGACTATGGCTACACCTTC
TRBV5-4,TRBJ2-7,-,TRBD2,CASSRTWTSGSYEQYF,TGTGCCAGCAGCAGAACCTGGACTAGCGGGAGCTACGAGCAGTACTTC
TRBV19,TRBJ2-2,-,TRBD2,CASPASGNTGELFF,TGTGCCAGCCCAGCTAGCGGGAACACCGGGGAGCTGTTTTTT
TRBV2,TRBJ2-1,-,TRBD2,CASRAISTSGVGGEQFF,TGTGCCAGCAGGGCAATTTCCACTAGCGGGGTCGGAGGTGAGCAGTTCTTC
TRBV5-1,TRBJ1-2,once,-,CASSLDQPNYGYTF,TGCGCCAGCAGCTTGGACCAGCCGAACTATGGCTACACCTTC
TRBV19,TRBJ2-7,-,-,CASSPAPQDEQYF,TGTGCCAGTAGTCCCGCCCCCCAAGACGAGCAGTACTTC
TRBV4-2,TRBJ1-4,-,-,CASSQDQGEIGGEKLFF,TGTGCCAGCAGCCAAGATCAAGGGGAAATCGGGGGTGAAAAACTGTTTTTT
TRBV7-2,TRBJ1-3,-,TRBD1,CASSPRTGVLGNTIYF,TGTGCCAGCAGCCCAAGGACAGGGGTCCTTGGAAACACCATATATTTT
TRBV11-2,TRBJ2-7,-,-,CASSLSGQQVSYEQYF,TGTGCCAGCAGCTTAAGTGGGCAGCAAGTCTCCTACGAGCAGTACTTC